These 5 T cell receptor beta chains were sequenced from one sample in a study of CD4+ T cells in melanoma. TCRdb's copy holds only in-frame clones and misses some; the assay was immunoSEQ multiplex PCR. The repertoire has roughly 15,000 clones, approximately 62% of them found once; the top ten carry 15% to 20%. Sequenced: cells from a culture (not recorded whether cultured in vitro). The receptors shown here come from a human donor with melanoma.

V and J are TRBV2 and TRBJ2-5, with a tentative D call TRBD1 (6 bases). V dropped 8 bases and J dropped 3 bases, with 10 bases sitting between them. This CDR3 comprises 12 residues. Germline V gene sequence: CDR1 SNHLY, CDR2 FYNNEI. DNA for the CDR3: TGTGCCAGCGCAGGGGTCGAAGAGACCCAGTACTTC. Amino acid sequence: CASAGVEETQYF.

The chain joins TRBV19 to TRBJ1-4; 9 bases align to TRBD1. The CDR3 runs 14 residues. Germline V lookup: CDR1 LNHDA, CDR2 SQIVND (reference sequence). Trimming removed 3 bases from V and 7 bases from J; junction bases left unmatched: 3. CDR3 in amino acids: CASSIRGQGEKLFF. CDR3 DNA sequence: TGTGCCAGTAGTATCAGGGGACAGGGTGAAAAACTGTTTTTT.

This chain joins TRBV6-4 and TRBJ2-3; 13 bases map to TRBD2. CDR1 is MRHNA and CDR2 is SNTAGT in the germline V gene. V lost 6 bases to trimming and J lost 4 bases; unmatched junction nucleotides: 4. The CDR3 sequence is 15 residues long. The CDR3 here is CASRTTSGGPDTQYF. For the CDR3, the DNA is TGTGCCAGCAGAACGACTAGCGGGGGGCCAGATACGCAGTATTTT.

The chain is built from TRBV18 and TRBJ1-2; possibly TRBD1 for D (6 bases). Trimming removed 3 bases from V and 6 bases from J, with 14 bases in between. This CDR3 spans 14 amino acids. The germline CDR1 and CDR2 sequences are KGHSH and LQKENI. The CDR3 loop is CASSPETGGHGYTF. The DNA for the CDR3 is TGTGCCAGCTCACCCGAGACGGGGGGCCATGGCTACACCTTC. Combining the CDR3 with reference TRBV18 and TRBJ1-2 gives the whole variable domain NAGVMQNPRHLVRRRGQEARLRCSPMKGHSHVYWYRQLPEEGLKFMVYLQKENIIDESGMPKERFSAEFPKEGPSILRIQQVVRGDSAAYFCASSPETGGHGYTFGSGTRLTVV.

The CDR3 spells CASSLAAGARSGYTF. For the CDR3, the DNA is TGCGCCAGCAGCTTGGCCGCGGGGGCAAGGAGTGGCTACACCTTC. The genes are TRBV5-1 and TRBJ1-2; D is perhaps TRBD1 (6 bases). The CDR3 is 15 amino acids. Germline V lookup: CDR1 SGHRS, CDR2 YFSETQ. Between the trimmed V and J ends, which lost 0 bases and 7 bases, there was a span of 16 bases.